This T cell receptor (beta chain) was found in a study of blood T cell repertoires in COVID-19. Looking at the study overall: Sites across the United States, Italy and Spain contributed samples from acute and convalescent COVID-19. PBMCs, B-cell-depleted T cells, or T cells were the source of the cDNA or gDNA that made up the material.

V shed 0 bases and J shed 4 bases, with 7 bases lying between them. The CDR3 consists of 14 residues. Per germline, CDR1 MNHEY and CDR2 SMNVEV (reference sequence). Original methodology: Reference gene primer amplification gave nucleated cell count estimates. Profiling relied on immunoSEQ multiplex PCR, and the TCRdb table lists in-frame clones only, not all of them. That table furnishes V, J and clone size, whereas the DNA furnished D and trimming. The data contain hundreds of thousands of clones, 89% of them singletons. The Seattle patients, enrolled during active infection, were followed longitudinally.

The J gene is TRBJ1-5, the V gene TRBV27, with D perhaps TRBD1 (5 bases). The receptor was isolated from a woman aged 25-40 years with COVID-19, enrolled during active disease. Sequencing was carried out using peripheral blood. The CDR3 DNA sequence: TGTGCCAGCAGTTTATCAGGGGTAAATCAGCCCCAGCATTTT. It encodes CASSLSGVNQPQHF.